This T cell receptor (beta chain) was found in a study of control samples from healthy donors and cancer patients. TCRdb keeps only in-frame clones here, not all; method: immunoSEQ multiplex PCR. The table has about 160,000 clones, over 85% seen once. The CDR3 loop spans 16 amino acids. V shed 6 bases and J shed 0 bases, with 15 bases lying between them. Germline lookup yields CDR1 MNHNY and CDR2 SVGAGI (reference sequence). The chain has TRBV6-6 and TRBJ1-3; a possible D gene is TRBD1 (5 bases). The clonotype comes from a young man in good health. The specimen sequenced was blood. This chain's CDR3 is CASSTGLPNSGNTIYF. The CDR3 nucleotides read TGTGCCAGCAGCACGGGACTGCCAAACTCTGGAAACACCATATATTTT.